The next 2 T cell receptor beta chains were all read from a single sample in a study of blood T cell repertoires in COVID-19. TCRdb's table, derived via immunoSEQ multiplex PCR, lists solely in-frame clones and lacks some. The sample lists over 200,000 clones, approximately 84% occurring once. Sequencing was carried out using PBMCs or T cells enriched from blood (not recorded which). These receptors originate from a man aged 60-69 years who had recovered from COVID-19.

The CDR3 DNA is TGTGCCAGCAGCACGCGGGCGGAAGGGGGGGATGAAAAACTGTTTTTT. Protein: CASSTRAEGGDEKLFF. The rearrangement uses TRBV5-5 and TRBJ1-4, with D perhaps TRBD1 (6 bases). Germline V gene sequence: CDR1 SGHKS, CDR2 YYEKEE (reference sequence). Between the trimmed V and J ends, which lost 4 bases and 6 bases, there was a span of 19 bases. This CDR3 has 16 amino acids. The entire variable domain, with the rest obtained from reference TRBV5-5 and TRBJ1-4, is as follows: DAGVTQSPTHLIKTRGQQVTLRCSPISGHKSVSWYQQVLGQGPQFIFQYYEKEERGRGNFPDRFSARQFPNYSSELNVNALLLGDSALYLCASSTRAEGGDEKLFFGSGTQLSVL.

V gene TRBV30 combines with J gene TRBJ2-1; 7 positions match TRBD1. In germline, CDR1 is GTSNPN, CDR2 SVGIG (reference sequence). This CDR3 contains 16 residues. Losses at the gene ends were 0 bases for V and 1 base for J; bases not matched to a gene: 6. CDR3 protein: CAWSVALGQSYNEQFF. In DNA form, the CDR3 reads TGTGCCTGGAGTGTTGCCCTGGGACAGTCCTACAATGAGCAGTTCTTC.